This T cell receptor beta chain was captured by sequencing in a study of T cells in localized non-small cell lung cancer. Study-wide results and caveats: There was an association of higher blood T cell density with longer overall survival. Adjacent uninvolved lung tissue had the highest T cell clonality, exceeding tumor. Appearance in adjacent lung was seen for a median about 58 of the top 100 tumor clones.

V lost 1 base, J lost 1 base, and 13 bases lay in between. Per the germline V gene, CDR1 is GTSNPN and CDR2 is SVGIG (reference sequence). The CDR3 length is 15 residues. Repertoires were generated with immunoSEQ multiplex PCR, while TCRdb's copy carries only in-frame clones and drops some. The sample shows around 29,000 clones, over 65% of them seen only once. In its sample, this clone was seen a few times. Its antigen is unidentified. The sequence came from a male donor aged 60 or over with stage II squamous cell lung carcinoma. The sample consisted of peripheral blood, taken before any cancer treatment. The chain is built from TRBV30 and TRBJ1-1, with D possibly matching TRBD1 (6 bases). The CDR3 protein is CAWSGQGHTNTEAFF. CDR3 nucleotides: TGTGCCTGGAGTGGCCAGGGACATACGAACACTGAAGCTTTCTTT.